This T cell receptor beta chain is drawn from a study of T cell repertoires in ileal Crohn's disease. The repertoire was sequenced with immunoSEQ multiplex PCR; TCRdb's copy has only in-frame clones and lacks some. The sample lists 15,000 to 20,000 clones; about 66% were seen once. A remark on this clone: Other DNA variants within this sample encode the same CDR3.

Germline V CDR1 and CDR2: SGHAT, FQNNGV. The J segment lost 5 bases and the V segment lost 1 base, leaving 5 bases of the junction unmatched. The CDR3 is 15 residues long. The receptor's source is an adult with Crohn's disease. What was sequenced was ileal tissue. This chain joins TRBV11-2 and TRBJ2-7; TRBD2 aligns across 10 bases. CDR3 coding DNA: TGTGCCAGCAGCTTAGCCCTAGCGGGAGTCCACGAGCAGTACTTC. Encoded protein: CASSLALAGVHEQYF.